The clone carrying this TCR beta chain has a count of ten or more. This sample was taken from a study of T-cell reconstitution after alpha-beta-depleted transplantation in children. The V end was cut by 1 base, the J end by 3 bases, with 4 bases between. The CDR3 runs 12 residues. Unique molecular identifiers tagged the TCRbeta library. TCRdb re-called the PCR reads with MiXCR, one entry per CDR3 protein. The sample has almost 400,000 distinct CDR3 sequences; around 20% are singletons. The sequencing used PBMCs from the stem cell graft donor, collected from the stem cell graft. The V call is TRBV12-3 or TRBV12-4, the J call TRBJ2-7; D unresolved. The TCR originated in a human donor who donated a stem cell graft to a child with acute myeloid leukemia. The CDR3 bases are TGTGCCAGCAGTTTAGTATTCTACGAGCAGTACTTC. Protein sequence: CASSLVFYEQYF.